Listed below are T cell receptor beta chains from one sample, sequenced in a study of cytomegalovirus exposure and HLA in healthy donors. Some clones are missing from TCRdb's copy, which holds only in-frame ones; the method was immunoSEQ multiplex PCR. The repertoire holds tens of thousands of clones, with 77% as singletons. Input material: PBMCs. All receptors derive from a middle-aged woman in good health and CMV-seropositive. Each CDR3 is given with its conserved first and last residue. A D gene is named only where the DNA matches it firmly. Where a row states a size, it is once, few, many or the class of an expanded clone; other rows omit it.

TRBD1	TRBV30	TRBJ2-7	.	CAWTVRGSYEQYF	TGTGCCTGGACAGTCAGGGGGTCCTACGAGCAGTACTTC
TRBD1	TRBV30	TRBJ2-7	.	CAWRQGNYEQYF	TGTGCCTGGCGACAGGGGAACTACGAGCAGTACTTC
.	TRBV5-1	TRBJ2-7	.	CASSFGGGISYEQYF	TGCGCCAGCAGCTTCGGTGGCGGGATCTCCTACGAGCAGTACTTC
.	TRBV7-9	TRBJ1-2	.	CASSLDAGSYGYTF	TGTGCCAGCAGCTTAGATGCAGGTTCCTATGGCTACACCTTC
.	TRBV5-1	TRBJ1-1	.	CASSPLGGSRNTEAFF	TGCGCCAGCAGCCCGTTAGGAGGGTCTCGGAACACTGAAGCTTTCTTT
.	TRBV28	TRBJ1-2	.	CTSSLRGGAPWGYTF	TGTACCAGCTCATTAAGGGGGGGTGCCCCTTGGGGCTACACCTTC
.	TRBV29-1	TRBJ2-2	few	CSVDQRTGELFF	TGCAGCGTTGACCAGCGCACCGGGGAGCTGTTTTTT
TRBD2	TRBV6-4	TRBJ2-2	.	CASRERSGGSTNTGELFF	TGTGCCAGCAGAGAAAGAAGCGGGGGGTCAACGAACACCGGGGAGCTGTTTTTT
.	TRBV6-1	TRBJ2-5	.	CASSGEETQYF	TGTGCCAGCAGCGGAGAAGAGACCCAGTACTTC
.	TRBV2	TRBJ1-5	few	CASRGGQAFGPQHF	TGTGCCAGCAGGGGGGGGCAGGCCTTTGGGCCCCAGCATTTT
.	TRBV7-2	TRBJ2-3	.	CASSVTRGSDTQYF	TGTGCCAGCAGCGTAACTCGGGGGTCCGATACGCAGTATTTT
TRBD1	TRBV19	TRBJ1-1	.	CASSMATGVLAFF	TGTGCCAGTAGTATGGCGACAGGGGTTTTAGCTTTCTTT
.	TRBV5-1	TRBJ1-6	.	CASNLAENSPLHF	TGCGCCAGCAATTTGGCGGAAAATTCACCCCTCCACTTT
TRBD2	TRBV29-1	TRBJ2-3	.	CSVGPRRAGDTDTQYF	TGCAGCGTTGGCCCGAGAAGAGCGGGGGACACAGATACGCAGTATTTT
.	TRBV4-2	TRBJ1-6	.	CASSQDPQGYSPLHF	TGTGCCAGCAGCCAAGATCCGCAGGGTTATTCACCCCTCCACTTT
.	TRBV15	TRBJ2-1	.	CATRTGLSYNEQFF	TGTGCCACCCGAACAGGCCTCTCCTACAATGAGCAGTTCTTC
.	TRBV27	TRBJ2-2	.	CASRRSTGELFF	TGTGCCAGCAGGCGTAGCACCGGGGAGCTGTTTTTT
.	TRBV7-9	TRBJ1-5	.	CASSLSVSGEPQHF	TGTGCCAGCAGCCTATCGGTCTCTGGTGAGCCCCAGCATTTT
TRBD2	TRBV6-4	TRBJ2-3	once	CASSDSNGGGADTQYF	TGTGCCAGCAGTGACTCGAACGGCGGGGGGGCAGATACGCAGTATTTT
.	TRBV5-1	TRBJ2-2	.	CASSYRVAGELFF	TGCGCCAGCAGCTACAGGGTGGCCGGGGAGCTGTTTTTT
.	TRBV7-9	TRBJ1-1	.	CASSPAGTLHTEAFF	TGTGCCAGCAGCCCAGCCGGGACACTCCACACTGAAGCTTTCTTT
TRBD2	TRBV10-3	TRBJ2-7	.	CAISSGGPYEQYF	TGTGCCATCAGTAGCGGGGGACCCTACGAGCAGTACTTC
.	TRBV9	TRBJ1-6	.	CASSVLQGASPLHF	TGTGCCAGCAGCGTCCTACAGGGAGCTTCACCCCTCCACTTT
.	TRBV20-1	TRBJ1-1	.	CSAKLNTEAFF	TGCAGTGCTAAGCTGAACACTGAAGCTTTCTTT
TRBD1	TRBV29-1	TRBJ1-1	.	CSVGDRRNTEAFF	TGCAGCGTTGGGGACAGGAGGAACACTGAAGCTTTCTTT
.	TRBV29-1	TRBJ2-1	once	CSYARGSSYNEQFF	TGCAGCTATGCAAGGGGGAGCTCCTACAATGAGCAGTTCTTC
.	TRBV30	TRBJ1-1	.	CAWTQGLSGREAFF	TGTGCCTGGACGCAGGGTCTTTCTGGGAGGGAAGCTTTCTTT
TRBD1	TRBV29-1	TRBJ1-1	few	CSVPGGNTEAFF	TGCAGCGTGCCAGGGGGGAACACTGAAGCTTTCTTT
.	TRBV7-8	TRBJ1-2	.	CASSPTSSGGGYTF	TGTGCCAGCAGCCCAACCTCTTCGGGGGGCGGCTACACCTTC
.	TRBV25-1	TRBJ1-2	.	CASSEQGYYGYTF	TGTGCCAGCAGTGAACAGGGATACTATGGCTACACCTTC
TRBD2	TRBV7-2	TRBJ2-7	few	CASSPWTSGGAVEQYF	TGTGCCAGCAGCCCTTGGACTAGCGGGGGGGCGGTCGAGCAGTACTTC
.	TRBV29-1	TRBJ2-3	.	CSVEVQRGTDTQYF	TGCAGCGTTGAAGTTCAAAGGGGAACAGATACGCAGTATTTT
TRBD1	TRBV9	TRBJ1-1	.	CASSLDRATEAFF	TGTGCCAGCAGCCTCGACAGGGCCACTGAAGCTTTCTTT
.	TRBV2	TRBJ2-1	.	CASTPRDREDNEQFF	TGTGCCAGCACCCCGCGAGACAGGGAGGACAATGAGCAGTTCTTC
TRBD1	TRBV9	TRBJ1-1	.	CASSAGDSRRAFF	TGTGCCAGCAGCGCTGGGGACAGCCGAAGAGCTTTCTTT
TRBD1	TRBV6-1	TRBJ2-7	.	CASPATGGVYEQYF	TGTGCCAGCCCCGCGACAGGGGGCGTCTACGAGCAGTACTTC
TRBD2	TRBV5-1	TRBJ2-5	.	CASSKTSGGETQYF	TGCGCCAGCAGCAAGACTAGCGGGGGAGAGACCCAGTACTTC
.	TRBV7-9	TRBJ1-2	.	CASSLGQTYGYTF	TGTGCCAGCAGCTTAGGACAGACCTATGGCTACACCTTC
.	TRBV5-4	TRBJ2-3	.	CASSSNQGGRDTQYF	TGTGCCAGCAGCTCGAACCAGGGGGGCAGGGATACGCAGTATTTT
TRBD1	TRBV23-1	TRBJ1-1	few	CASSQSTGQNTEAFF	TGCGCCAGCAGTCAATCGACAGGGCAGAACACTGAAGCTTTCTTT
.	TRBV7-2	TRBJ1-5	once	CASRQGPNQPQHF	TGTGCCAGCAGACAGGGACCCAATCAGCCCCAGCATTTT
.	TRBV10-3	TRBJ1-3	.	CATEGSGNTIYF	TGTGCCACGGAGGGGTCTGGAAACACCATATATTTT
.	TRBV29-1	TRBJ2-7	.	CSASRGEQYF	TGCAGCGCCTCCCGCGGGGAGCAGTACTTC
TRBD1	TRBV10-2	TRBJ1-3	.	CASSETGGSGNTIYF	TGCGCCAGCAGTGAGACAGGGGGGTCTGGAAACACCATATATTTT
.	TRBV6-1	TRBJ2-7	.	CASSEAGSPSEQYF	TGTGCCAGCAGTGAAGCGGGCAGTCCCTCCGAGCAGTACTTC
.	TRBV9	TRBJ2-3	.	CASSVEGGGADPSSTDTQYF	TGTGCCAGCAGCGTAGAAGGAGGGGGGGCCGACCCGTCTAGCACAGATACGCAGTATTTT
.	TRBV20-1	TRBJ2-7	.	CRPTSSDEQYF	TGCAGACCGACTAGTTCGGACGAGCAGTACTTC
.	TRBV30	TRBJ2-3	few	CAWSVRERDTQYF	TGTGCCTGGAGTGTAAGAGAAAGAGATACGCAGTATTTT
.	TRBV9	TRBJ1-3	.	CASSALTGSLNTIYF	TGTGCCAGCAGTGCCCTTACGGGATCTCTGAACACCATATATTTT
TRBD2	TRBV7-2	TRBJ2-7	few	CASSLEIAGGHTYEQYF	TGTGCCAGCAGCTTAGAGATAGCGGGGGGCCACACCTACGAGCAGTACTTC
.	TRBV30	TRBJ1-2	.	CAWSVAGVDGYTF	TGTGCCTGGAGTGTTGCCGGGGTTGATGGCTACACCTTC
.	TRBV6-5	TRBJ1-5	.	CASGPQGWAQHF	TGTGCCAGCGGGCCCCAGGGATGGGCCCAGCATTTT
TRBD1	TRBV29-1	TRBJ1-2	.	CSVSTGAGDYGYTF	TGCAGCGTTTCGACAGGGGCGGGGGACTATGGCTACACCTTC
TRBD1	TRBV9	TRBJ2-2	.	CASGPGDRDTGELFF	TGTGCCAGCGGCCCCGGGGACAGGGACACCGGGGAGCTGTTTTTT
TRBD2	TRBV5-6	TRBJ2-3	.	CASSGRTSGGAYTQYF	TGTGCCAGCAGCGGCCGGACTAGCGGGGGGGCATATACGCAGTATTTT